This T cell receptor (beta chain) was observed in a study of blood T cells in healthy people across ages. Study summary: When template switching was applied, about one barcoded beta molecule was captured per two T cells.

Trimming took 5 bases from V and 3 from J; bases not matched to a gene: 9. The CDR3 totals 16 residues. Germline V gives CDR1 SGHNT, CDR2 YENEEA. The count of this clonotype is one. Using a J-beta primer mix together with a sample-barcoded 5' primer, a second PCR was run for roughly 6 to 11 cycles. TCRdb recomputed calls from the 5' RACE reads with MiXCR, one row per CDR3 protein. The repertoire consists of some 900,000 distinct CDR3 sequences, with under 50% occurring once and the leading ten covering under 15%. This rearrangement joins TRBV11-3 to TRBJ2-2; 7 bases are shared with TRBD1. The sequenced sample consisted of blood. The sequence was collected from a man aged 25 to 40 in good health. The chain's CDR3 is CASSPPRGPDTGELFF. Here the CDR3 DNA reads TGTGCCAGCAGCCCGCCGAGGGGGCCGGACACCGGGGAGCTGTTTTTT.